Each of the 10 T cell receptor beta chains below was sequenced from the same sample in a study of long-term antiretroviral therapy in people with HIV. Researchers report immunoSEQ v3.0 was run at survey level. Generated by immunoSEQ multiplex PCR, the TCRdb table keeps only in-frame clones and is missing some. In the table there are about 50,000 clones, around 80% of which are singletons. The sample here was unsorted PBMCs, taken 0.8 years after starting antiretroviral therapy. These receptors originate from a woman under 30 with HIV.

The chain carries TRBV2 and TRBJ1-1; D possibly corresponds to TRBD1 (5 bases). The CDR3 length is 16 residues. Trimming removed 2 bases at V and 1 base at J, with 14 bases between. Germline V gene lookup returns CDR1 SNHLY and CDR2 FYNNEI. The CDR3 DNA follows: TGTGCCAGCAGTGAAAGGTGGGGCAAGCAGAACACTGAAGCTTTCTTT. Amino acid sequence: CASSERWGKQNTEAFF.

The chain joins TRBV25-1 to TRBJ2-1, with D uncertain. The germline CDR1 and CDR2 sequences are MGHDK and SYGVNS. The CDR3 totals 15 residues. V was shortened by 0 bases and J by 2 bases, with 8 bases between the two germline ends. The CDR3 DNA reads as TGTGCCAGCAGTGAATATCATGCAGCCTACAATGAGCAGTTCTTC. This codes for CASSEYHAAYNEQFF.

As for this clone: The junction departs from germline at one end; a sequencing error may be responsible. V and J are TRBV2 and TRBJ1-4; 8 bases agree with TRBD1. CDR3 length: 15 residues. Germline V CDR1 and CDR2: SNHLY, FYNNEI. The DNA for the CDR3 is TGTGCCAGCAGCGAAGAGACAGGGGTAGGGGAAAAACTGTTTTTT. It encodes CASSEETGVGEKLFF.

The chain has TRBV7-8 and TRBJ2-1, with TRBD2 identical over 7 bases. V shed 2 bases and J 0 bases; nucleotides not matched to a gene: 4. Per the germline V gene, CDR1 is SGHVS and CDR2 is FQNEAQ. The CDR3 sequence is 16 residues long. DNA for the CDR3: TGTGCCAGCAGCTTAACTAGCGCTAGCTCCTACAATGAGCAGTTCTTC. As protein: CASSLTSASSYNEQFF. The full variable domain, completed using reference TRBV7-8 and TRBJ2-1, is GAGVSQSPRYKVAKRGQDVALRCDPISGHVSLFWYQQALGQGPEFLTYFQNEAQLDKSGLPSDRFFAERPEGSVSTLKIQRTQQEDSAVYLCASSLTSASSYNEQFFGPGTRLTVL.

V and J are TRBV28 and TRBJ1-2; the D gene is possibly TRBD1 (5 bases). The CDR3 consists of 14 residues. From germline, CDR1 is MDHEN and CDR2 SYDVKM. V dropped 6 bases and J dropped 4 bases, with 15 bases sitting between them. DNA of the CDR3: TGTGCCAGCAGCTTAACCCGACAGTTCTATGGCTACACCTTC. It yields the protein CASSLTRQFYGYTF.

This clone was detected a few times. This chain uses TRBV29-1 with TRBJ1-1, with D unclear. Trimming pared 5 bases from V and 1 base from J, leaving 5 bases between. This CDR3 is built from 11 residues. Germline CDR1 reads SQVTM; CDR2 reads ANQGSEA. CDR3 coding DNA: TGCAGCGTTCTGTGGAACACTGAAGCTTTCTTT. Translating gives CSVLWNTEAFF.

In this sample, this clone turned up once. The V gene is TRBV6-1, the J gene TRBJ2-1; TRBD1 matches at 7 bases. The CDR3 consists of 15 residues. The germline gives CDR1 MNHNS, CDR2 SASEGT. V was clipped by 3 bases and J by 5 bases; unmatched bases: 7. The DNA of the CDR3 is TGTGCCAGCAGTGAGCCGGGACAGACGCACAATGAGCAGTTCTTC. Protein product: CASSEPGQTHNEQFF.

The sample holds one count of this clone. The CDR3 protein is CASSFGGSEIGYTF. CDR3 DNA: TGTGCCAGCAGCTTTGGGGGCAGCGAGATCGGCTACACCTTC. This chain uses TRBV5-4 with TRBJ1-2, with a weak D call TRBD1 (6 bases). Trimming left V 2 bases short and J 8 bases short, with 16 bases between. This CDR3 spans 14 amino acids. From germline, CDR1 is SGHNT and CDR2 YYREEE (reference sequence).

V gene TRBV5-4 combines with J gene TRBJ1-2; 7 bases fit TRBD1. The CDR3 totals 12 residues. V gave up 2 bases and J gave up 14 bases; unmatched junction bases: 9. From germline, CDR1 is SGHNT and CDR2 YYREEE (reference sequence). Written as DNA, the CDR3 is TGTGCCAGCAGCTTAGCCGACAGGGCGAGAACCTTC. Translated: CASSLADRARTF.

CDR3 amino acids: CASRTSGLEQYF. The CDR3, as DNA: TGTGCCAGCCGGACTAGCGGGCTCGAGCAGTACTTC. This chain links TRBV2 with TRBJ2-7; 11 bases are shared with TRBD2. Germline V gene lookup returns CDR1 SNHLY and CDR2 FYNNEI. V lost 8 bases, J lost 6 bases, and 3 bases stayed unmatched. The CDR3 runs to 12 residues.